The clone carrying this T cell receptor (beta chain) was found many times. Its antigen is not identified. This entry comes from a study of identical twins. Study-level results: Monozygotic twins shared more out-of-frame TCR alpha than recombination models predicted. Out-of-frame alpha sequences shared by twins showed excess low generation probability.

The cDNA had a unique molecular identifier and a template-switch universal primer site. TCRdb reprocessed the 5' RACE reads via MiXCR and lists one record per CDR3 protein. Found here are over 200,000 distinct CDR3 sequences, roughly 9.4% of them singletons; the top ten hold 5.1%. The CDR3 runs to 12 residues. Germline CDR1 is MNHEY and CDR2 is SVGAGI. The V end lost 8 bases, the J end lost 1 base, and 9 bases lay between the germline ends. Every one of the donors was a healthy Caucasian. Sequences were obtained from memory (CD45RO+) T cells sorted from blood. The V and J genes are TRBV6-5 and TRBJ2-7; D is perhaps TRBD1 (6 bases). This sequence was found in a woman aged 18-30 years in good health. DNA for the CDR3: TGTGCCAGCGTCGGACAGTCCTACGAGCAGTACTTC. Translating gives CASVGQSYEQYF.